The present entry profiles one T cell receptor beta chain with its context. Those enrolled in Seattle joined during active infection and were followed longitudinally afterward. CDR1 and CDR2 from the germline V gene are KGHSH and LQKENI. The CDR3 is 14 amino acids. V gave up 3 bases and J gave up 2 bases, with 10 bases separating them. In the original processing: Estimation of nucleated cell counts was performed using reference gene primer amplification. The method was immunoSEQ multiplex PCR; TCRdb's version includes in-frame clones alone and lacks a portion of them. The V and J calls and the clone size are those of that table, but D and trimming were determined from the DNA. The sample gives about 300,000 clones, just under 90% of which show up once; 6.3% is in the top ten. This entry is derived from a study of blood T cell repertoires in COVID-19. The wider study: Acute and convalescent COVID-19 samples came from the United States, Italy and Spain. From T cells, B-cell-depleted T cells, or PBMCs came the material, which was cDNA or gDNA.

The clonotype originates from a woman aged 50 to 65 with COVID-19, enrolled during active disease. Sequencing was carried out using peripheral blood. The chain is built from TRBV18 and TRBJ2-5; no clear D gene. The CDR3 protein is CASSPPRPQETQYF. The CDR3 DNA reads TGTGCCAGCTCACCGCCGCGCCCACAAGAGACCCAGTACTTC.